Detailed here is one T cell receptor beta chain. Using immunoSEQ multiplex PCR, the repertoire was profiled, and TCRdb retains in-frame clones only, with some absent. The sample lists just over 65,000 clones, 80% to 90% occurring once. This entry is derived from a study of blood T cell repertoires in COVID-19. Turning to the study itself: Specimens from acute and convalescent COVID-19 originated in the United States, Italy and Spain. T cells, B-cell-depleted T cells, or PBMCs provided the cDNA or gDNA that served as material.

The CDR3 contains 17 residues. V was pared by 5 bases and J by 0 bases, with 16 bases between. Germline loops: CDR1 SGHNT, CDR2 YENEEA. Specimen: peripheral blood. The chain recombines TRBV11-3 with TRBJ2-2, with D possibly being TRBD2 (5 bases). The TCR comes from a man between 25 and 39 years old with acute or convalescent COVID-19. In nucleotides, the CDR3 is TGTGCCAGCAGCACGGAGGTGGGAGAACCGAACACCGGGGAGCTGTTTTTT. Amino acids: CASSTEVGEPNTGELFF.